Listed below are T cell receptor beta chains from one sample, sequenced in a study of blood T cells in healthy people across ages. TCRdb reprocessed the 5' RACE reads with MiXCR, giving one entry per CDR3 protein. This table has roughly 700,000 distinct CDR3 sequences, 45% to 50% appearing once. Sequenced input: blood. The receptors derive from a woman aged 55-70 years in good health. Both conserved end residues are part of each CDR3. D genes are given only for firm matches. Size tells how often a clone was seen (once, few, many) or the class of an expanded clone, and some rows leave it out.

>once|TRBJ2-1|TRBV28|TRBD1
TGTGCCAGCAGTTTATGGGACAGGGCATACAATGAGCAGTTCTTC
CASSLWDRAYNEQFF
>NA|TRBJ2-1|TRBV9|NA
TGTGCCAGCAGCGTATCTGGAGGGCCCTACGATGAGCAGTTCTTC
CASSVSGGPYDEQFF
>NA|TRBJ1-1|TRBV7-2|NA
TGTGCCAGCAGCTTAAGATTATCGGCGAACACTGAAGCTTTCTTT
CASSLRLSANTEAFF
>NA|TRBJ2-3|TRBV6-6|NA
TGTGCCAGCAGTTATAGGGGACGGTCCACAGATACGCAGTATTTT
CASSYRGRSTDTQYF
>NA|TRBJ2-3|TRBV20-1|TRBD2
TGCAGTGCTTGGCTAGCGGGCACAGATACGCAGTATTTT
CSAWLAGTDTQYF
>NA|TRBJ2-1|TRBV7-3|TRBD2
TGTGCCAGCAGGAAGGGGACTAGCCGGACCAATGAGCAGTTCTTC
CASRKGTSRTNEQFF
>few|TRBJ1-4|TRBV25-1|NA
TGTGCCAGCAAACGGGGGGAGGAAAAACTGTTTTTT
CASKRGEEKLFF
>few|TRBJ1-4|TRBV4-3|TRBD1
TGCGCCAGCAGCCAAGATTTCAGGGGGCATGAAAAACTGTTTTTT
CASSQDFRGHEKLFF
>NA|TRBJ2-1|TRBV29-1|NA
TGCAGCGTTGCTGGGGGAGCCAATGAGCAGTTCTTC
CSVAGGANEQFF
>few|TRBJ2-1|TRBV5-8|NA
TGTGCCAGCCCCCCTACGACTGGGGGCAATGAGCAGTTCTTC
CASPPTTGGNEQFF
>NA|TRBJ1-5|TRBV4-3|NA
TGCGCCAGCAGCCAAGTTCAGGGAGGCAATCAGCCCCAGCATTTT
CASSQVQGGNQPQHF
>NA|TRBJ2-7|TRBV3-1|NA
TGTGCCAGCAGTCGGTGGCAGGGCCCCTACGAGCAGTACTTC
CASSRWQGPYEQYF
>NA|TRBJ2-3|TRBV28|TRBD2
TGTGCCAGCATCGAGAGCGGGAGCCCCACAGATACGCAGTATTTT
CASIESGSPTDTQYF
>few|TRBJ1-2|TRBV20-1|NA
TGCAGTGCTAGAGATCGGGGGCGATCCCCCTGGGGCTACACCTTC
CSARDRGRSPWGYTF
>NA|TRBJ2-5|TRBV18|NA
TGTGCCAGCTCAAGCAGGCGGGAAGAGACCCAGTACTTC
CASSSRREETQYF
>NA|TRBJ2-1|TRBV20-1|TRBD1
TGCAGTGCCTCGACCGGGGACAGCGGTGGGGAGCAGTTCTTC
CSASTGDSGGEQFF
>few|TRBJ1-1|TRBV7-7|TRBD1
TGTGCCAGCAGCGCGACACAGGGGACTGAAGCTTTCTTT
CASSATQGTEAFF
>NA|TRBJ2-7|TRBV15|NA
TGTGCCACCAGCAGAGACTGGGAACAGGGTGTCTACGAGCAGTACTTC
CATSRDWEQGVYEQYF
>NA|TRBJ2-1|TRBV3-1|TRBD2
TGTGCCAGCAGCCACTGCGGGGGAGGGAATGAGCAGTTCTTC
CASSHCGGGNEQFF
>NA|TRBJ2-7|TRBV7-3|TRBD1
TGTGCCAGCAGCTTATTAGGGACAGGTGCCTACGAGCAGTACTTC
CASSLLGTGAYEQYF
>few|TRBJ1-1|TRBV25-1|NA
TGTGCCAGCAGAACTCATACGGGGAACACTGAAGCTTTCTTT
CASRTHTGNTEAFF
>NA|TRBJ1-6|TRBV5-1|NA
TGCGCCAGCAGCTTCCAGGGATCACCCCTCCACTTT
CASSFQGSPLHF
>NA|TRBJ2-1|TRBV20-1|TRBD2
TGCAGTGCTATGACTAGCGGGGGAGGCAGCAGAGAGACCCAGTTCTTC
CSAMTSGGGSRETQFF
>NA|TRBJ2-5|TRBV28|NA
TGTGCCAGCAGTTTCCCCGGAAATTCGAAAGAGACCCAGTACTTC
CASSFPGNSKETQYF
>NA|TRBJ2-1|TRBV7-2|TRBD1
TGTGCCAGCAGCTTACAGGGGGCGCTTAATGAGCAGTTCTTC
CASSLQGALNEQFF
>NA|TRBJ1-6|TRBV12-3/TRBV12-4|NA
TGTGCCAGCAGTCCCCTGGACAACTATAATTCACCCCTCCACTTT
CASSPLDNYNSPLHF
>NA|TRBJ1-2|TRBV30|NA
TGTGCCTGGAGAGACAGAGACTATGGCTACACCTTC
CAWRDRDYGYTF
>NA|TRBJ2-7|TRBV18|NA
TGCGCCAGCTCCCGTTTAGACAGGAGCGCCTACGAGCAGTACTTC
CASSRLDRSAYEQYF
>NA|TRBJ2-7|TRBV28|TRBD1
TGTGCCAGCAGCCGACAGGGTTGGAGCCAGTACTTC
CASSRQGWSQYF
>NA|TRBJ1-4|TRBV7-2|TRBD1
TGTGCCAGCAGCTTAACCTCCACAGGGGTAGGGCGCGAAAAACTGTTTTTT
CASSLTSTGVGREKLFF
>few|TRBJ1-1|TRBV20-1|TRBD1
TGCAGTGCTAGCCTCGACAGGGGCGCTGAAGCTTTCTTT
CSASLDRGAEAFF
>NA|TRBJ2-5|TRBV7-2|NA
TGTGCCAGCAGCTTGTCGGCCAGGCAAGAGACCCAGTACTTC
CASSLSARQETQYF
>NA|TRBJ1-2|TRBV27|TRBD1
TGTGCCAGCAGTCGGACAGGGGAGTTTGGCTACACCTTC
CASSRTGEFGYTF
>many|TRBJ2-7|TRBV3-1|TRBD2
TGTGCCAGCAGCCAAAATAGCGGGGGAGAGCAGTACTTC
CASSQNSGGEQYF
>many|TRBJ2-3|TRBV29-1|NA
TGCAGCGTTGAAACGAGGCGGGGCAGCACAGATACGCAGTATTTT
CSVETRRGSTDTQYF
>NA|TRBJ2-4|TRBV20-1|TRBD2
TGCAGTGCTAGGAGATCTAGCGGGGGGTCCGCCATTCAGTACTTC
CSARRSSGGSAIQYF